The 23 T cell receptor beta chains below were found in one sample sequenced in a study of shared clonotypes between healthy human individuals. Repertoires were generated with immunoSEQ multiplex PCR, while TCRdb's copy carries only in-frame clones and drops some. This sample has fewer than 1 million clones, with 90% to 98% found just once. Naive CD8 cells comprised CD45RO-negative, CCR7-positively selected cells, excluding terminally differentiated effector memory CD45RA+ cells. The sequenced sample was naive CD8+ T cells sorted from blood. The receptors here all came from a young man in good health.

This clone was counted once. The genes are TRBV4-2 and TRBJ1-5, with D unclear. V was pared by 8 bases and J by 3 bases, with 11 bases between. Looked up from germline, CDR1 is LGHNA and CDR2 is YNFKEQ. The CDR3 length is 13 residues. The CDR3, as DNA: TGTGCCAGCGCTCAGTTTCTCAATCAGCCCCAGCATTTT. This translates into CASAQFLNQPQHF.

This clone was counted a few times. The chain links TRBV7-9 to TRBJ1-5; D is unresolved. The CDR3 extends over 14 amino acids. Trimming stripped 5 bases from V and 1 base from J, with 9 bases between. CDR1 and CDR2 from the germline V gene are SEHNR and FQNEAQ (reference sequence). CDR3 residues: CASSPDGSNQPQHF. The CDR3 coding sequence is TGTGCCAGCAGCCCAGACGGAAGCAATCAGCCCCAGCATTTT. The complete variable domain, with remaining parts taken from reference TRBV7-9 and TRBJ1-5, reads DTGVSQNPRHKITKRGQNVTFRCDPISEHNRLYWYRQTLGQGPEFLTYFQNEAQLEKSRLLSDRFSAERPKGSFSTLEIQRTEQGDSAMYLCASSPDGSNQPQHFGDGTRLSIL.

J is TRBJ1-5 and V is TRBV28; 8 bases fit TRBD1. The CDR3 totals 17 residues. V shed 4 bases and J 5 bases; nucleotides not matched to a gene: 13. Germline V CDR1 and CDR2: MDHEN, SYDVKM. The CDR3 sequence is CASSSATSRGLDQPQHF. The CDR3, as DNA: TGTGCCAGCAGTTCCGCTACCTCCAGGGGGCTAGATCAGCCCCAGCATTTT.

The chain is built from TRBV5-4 and TRBJ2-7, with D uncertain. V lost 4 bases and J lost 0, with 17 bases in between. This CDR3 spans 16 amino acids. Germline-derived CDR1 and CDR2 are SGHNT and YYREEE (reference sequence). The CDR3 is CASSLARQADSYEQYF. CDR3 coding DNA: TGTGCCAGCAGCCTCGCGAGGCAGGCAGACTCCTACGAGCAGTACTTC.

As regards this clone: The sample carries other DNA sequences with the same CDR3. The V call is TRBV27, the J call TRBJ2-2; D is ambiguous. The CDR3 length is 13 residues. Germline CDR1 reads MNHEY; CDR2 reads SMNVEV (reference sequence). Deletions cut 3 bases from V and 0 bases from J, with 2 bases between. The CDR3 DNA sequence: TGTGCCAGCAGTTTCTCGAACACCGGGGAGCTGTTTTTT. Translation: CASSFSNTGELFF.

This clone was counted a few times. V gene TRBV5-4 combines with J gene TRBJ2-1, with 11 bases matching TRBD1. Germline trimming cut 5 bases from V and 6 bases from J; bases unmatched to any gene: 4. This CDR3 region has 14 residues. The V gene's germline CDR1 is SGHNT and CDR2 YYREEE (reference sequence). DNA for the CDR3: TGTGCCAGCAGTCCCGGGACAGGGGGCAATGAGCAGTTCTTC. Amino acids: CASSPGTGGNEQFF.

This clone occurred once. The gene calls are TRBV27 and TRBJ2-3; no reliable D call. The germline CDR1 and CDR2 sequences are MNHEY and SMNVEV (reference sequence). The CDR3 spans 12 residues. Trimming took off 3 bases at V and 2 bases at J, with 3 bases between the two ends. CDR3 sequence: CASSFPTDTQYF. The CDR3 DNA reads as TGTGCCAGCAGTTTCCCCACAGATACGCAGTATTTT.

The sample holds one count of this clone. The chain recombines TRBV19 with TRBJ2-1; TRBD2 agrees at 7 bases. The germline gives CDR1 LNHDA, CDR2 SQIVND (reference sequence). Trimming at V came to 5 bases and at J to 3 bases, leaving 7 bases not matched to a gene. The CDR3 runs to 15 residues. CDR3 sequence (DNA): TGTGCCAGTAGTGTATTGGGCGGGAGCTACAATGAGCAGTTCTTC. Translating it yields CASSVLGGSYNEQFF.

The chain joins TRBV30 to TRBJ1-1; 8 bases fit TRBD1. The germline gives CDR1 GTSNPN, CDR2 SVGIG (reference sequence). The CDR3 loop spans 14 amino acids. Trimming cost V 5 bases and J 7 bases; bases outside gene matches: 12. The CDR3 spells CAWGPAGQAREAFF. DNA for the CDR3: TGTGCCTGGGGACCCGCGGGACAGGCACGTGAAGCTTTCTTT.

This clone was picked up one time. V gene TRBV12-5 combines with J gene TRBJ1-3, with D perhaps matching TRBD1 (6 bases). In germline, CDR1 is LGHNT, CDR2 FRNRAP. The CDR3 totals 17 residues. V was clipped by 1 base and J by 0 bases, with 13 bases between them. DNA for the CDR3: TGTGCTAGTGGTTTGGGGACAGTTCCACACTCTGGAAACACCATATATTTT. Translated: CASGLGTVPHSGNTIYF.

The CDR3 region has the DNA TGCAGCGTTGAAGACCCCCGGCGGGGGACCGGGGAGCTGTTTTTT. Its translation: CSVEDPRRGTGELFF. V usage is TRBV29-1 and J usage is TRBJ2-2; 7 bases align to TRBD2. The CDR3 runs 15 residues. After removal of 0 bases from V and 5 bases from J, the junction contained 6 bases not matched to a gene. Looked up from germline, CDR1 is SQVTM and CDR2 is ANQGSEA.

CDR3 coding DNA: TGTGCCAGCAGCTTCCGAACCTACGAGCAGTACTTC. Translated: CASSFRTYEQYF. V and J are TRBV7-2 and TRBJ2-7; D gene uncertain. V gave up 3 bases and J gave up 2 bases, with 5 bases separating them. CDR3 length: 12 residues. In germline, CDR1 is SGHTA, CDR2 FQGNSA.

As DNA, the CDR3 is TGCGCCAGCAGCCCTCGAATAGATACGCAGTATTTT. Residues: CASSPRIDTQYF. This chain connects TRBV4-1 to TRBJ2-3, with D unclear. From germline, CDR1 is MGHRA and CDR2 YSYEKL. CDR3 length: 12 residues. The germline V and J ends were trimmed by 4 bases and 5 bases, with 7 bases remaining between them.

The chain has TRBV18 and TRBJ2-7; D gene ambiguous. CDR3 length: 14 amino acids. Germline V gene sequence: CDR1 KGHSH, CDR2 LQKENI. V lost 0 bases and J 2 bases, leaving 8 bases between the germline ends. This CDR3 reads CASSPPASPYEQYF. As DNA, the CDR3 is TGTGCCAGCTCACCACCGGCAAGCCCCTACGAGCAGTACTTC.

CDR3 coding DNA: TGCAGCGTTGAAGATCCCAGGGGGCTCAACGAGCAGTACTTC. It is translated as CSVEDPRGLNEQYF. The chain recombines TRBV29-1 with TRBJ2-7, with 8 bases matching TRBD1. Germline CDR1 is SQVTM and CDR2 is ANQGSEA. This CDR3 region has 14 residues. J lost 5 bases, V lost 0 bases, and 6 bases had no gene match.

Comments on this clone: One end of the junction is discordant with germline, which a read error may explain. The chain employs TRBV5-1 and TRBJ2-7, with D unresolved. Germline loops: CDR1 SGHRS, CDR2 YFSETQ. This CDR3 has 13 residues. CDR3 nucleotides: TGCGCCAGCCGCTTGTCCGGCCCCTACGAGCAGTACTTC. It translates to CASRLSGPYEQYF.

This clone has only one observation. V gene TRBV4-1 combines with J gene TRBJ2-2; TRBD2 matches 10 bases. After removal of 4 bases from V and 4 bases from J, the junction contained 3 bases not matched to a gene. Germline V gives CDR1 MGHRA, CDR2 YSYEKL. CDR3 length: 15 amino acids. The CDR3: CASSPTSGLTGELFF. For the CDR3, the DNA is TGCGCCAGCAGCCCGACTAGCGGGCTCACCGGGGAGCTGTTTTTT.

V gene TRBV7-8 combines with J gene TRBJ2-7; 7 bases agree with TRBD1. Germline trimming cut 10 bases from V and 3 bases from J; bases unmatched to any gene: 9. This CDR3 contains 13 residues. The germline CDR1 and CDR2 sequences are SGHVS and FQNEAQ. This CDR3 reads CATKDRFSYEQYF. CDR3 DNA sequence: TGTGCCACCAAGGACAGGTTCAGCTACGAGCAGTACTTC.

This clone was observed once. This rearrangement joins TRBV9 to TRBJ2-3; no firm D call. Germline loops: CDR1 SGDLS, CDR2 YYNGEE. The V gene lost 3 bases and the J gene lost 0 bases, with 11 bases spanning the gap. CDR3 length: 15 residues. DNA for the CDR3: TGTGCCAGCAGCGCGTGGTGGGCTAGCACAGATACGCAGTATTTT. This sequence encodes CASSAWWASTDTQYF.

V and J are TRBV4-3 and TRBJ2-7; D gene ambiguous. Germline V gene sequence: CDR1 LGHNA, CDR2 YSLEER. Trimming removed 4 bases at V and 3 bases at J, with 10 bases between. There are 13 residues in the CDR3. CDR3 nucleotides: TGCGCCAGCAGCCTTTGGGTTGGCTACGAGCAGTACTTC. Its protein is CASSLWVGYEQYF.

This chain joins TRBV13 and TRBJ2-7, with D perhaps assigned TRBD1 or TRBD2 (5 bases each). This CDR3 contains 16 residues. CDR1 is PRHDT and CDR2 is FYEKMQ in the germline V gene (reference sequence). V was trimmed by 0 bases and J by 2 bases, leaving 14 bases between them. CDR3 DNA: TGTGCCAGCAGCTTAGGTCGGTCGGGACCCGCCTACGAGCAGTACTTC. It encodes CASSLGRSGPAYEQYF.

The chain couples TRBV9 to TRBJ2-7; D gene uncertain. V was pared by 3 bases and J by 4 bases, with 11 bases between. Germline values: CDR1 SGDLS, CDR2 YYNGEE. This CDR3 contains 13 residues. CDR3 in amino acids: CASSASLAYEQYF. In DNA form, the CDR3 reads TGTGCCAGCAGCGCCTCCCTCGCATACGAGCAGTACTTC.

The chain employs TRBV5-4 and TRBJ2-2; no clear D. V shed 9 bases and J shed 5 bases, with 14 bases lying between them. The V gene's germline CDR1 is SGHNT and CDR2 YYREEE (reference sequence). This CDR3 spans 13 amino acids. As DNA, the CDR3 is TGTGCCACCCCGTCTAGGGCTACCGGGGAGCTGTTTTTT. Amino acid sequence: CATPSRATGELFF. Together with reference TRBV5-4 and TRBJ2-2, the CDR3 gives the full variable domain: ETGVTQSPTHLIKTRGQQVTLRCSSQSGHNTVSWYQQALGQGPQFIFQYYREEENGRGNFPPRFSGLQFPNYSSELNVNALELDDSALYLCATPSRATGELFFGEGSRLTVL.